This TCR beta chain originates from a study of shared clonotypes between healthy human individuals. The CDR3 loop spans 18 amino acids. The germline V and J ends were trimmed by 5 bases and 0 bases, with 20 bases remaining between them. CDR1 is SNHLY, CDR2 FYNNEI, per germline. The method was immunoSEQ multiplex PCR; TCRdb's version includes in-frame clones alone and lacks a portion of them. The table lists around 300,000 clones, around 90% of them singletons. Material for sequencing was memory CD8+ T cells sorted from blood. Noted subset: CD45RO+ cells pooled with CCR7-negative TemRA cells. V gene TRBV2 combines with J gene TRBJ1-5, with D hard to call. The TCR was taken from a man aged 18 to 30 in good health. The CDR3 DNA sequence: TGTGCCAGCAGTTTTGGGTCGGTCGGCAGCATTAGCAATCAGCCCCAGCATTTT. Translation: CASSFGSVGSISNQPQHF.